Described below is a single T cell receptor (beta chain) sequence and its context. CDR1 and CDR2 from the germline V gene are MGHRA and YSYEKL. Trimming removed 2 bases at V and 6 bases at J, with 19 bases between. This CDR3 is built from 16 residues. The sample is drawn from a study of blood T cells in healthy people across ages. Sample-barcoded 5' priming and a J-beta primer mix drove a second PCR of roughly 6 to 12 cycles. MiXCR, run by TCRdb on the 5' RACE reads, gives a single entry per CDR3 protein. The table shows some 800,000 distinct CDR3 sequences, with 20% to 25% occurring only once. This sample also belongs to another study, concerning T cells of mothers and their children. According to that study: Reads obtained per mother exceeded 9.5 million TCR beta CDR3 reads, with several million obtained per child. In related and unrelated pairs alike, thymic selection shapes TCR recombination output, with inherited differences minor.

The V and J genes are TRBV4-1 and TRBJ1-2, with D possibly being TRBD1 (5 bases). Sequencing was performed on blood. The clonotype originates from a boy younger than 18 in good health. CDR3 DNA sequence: TGCGCCAGCAGCCAAAGGGGCGGCCTCACGGGGGATGGCTACACCTTC. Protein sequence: CASSQRGGLTGDGYTF.